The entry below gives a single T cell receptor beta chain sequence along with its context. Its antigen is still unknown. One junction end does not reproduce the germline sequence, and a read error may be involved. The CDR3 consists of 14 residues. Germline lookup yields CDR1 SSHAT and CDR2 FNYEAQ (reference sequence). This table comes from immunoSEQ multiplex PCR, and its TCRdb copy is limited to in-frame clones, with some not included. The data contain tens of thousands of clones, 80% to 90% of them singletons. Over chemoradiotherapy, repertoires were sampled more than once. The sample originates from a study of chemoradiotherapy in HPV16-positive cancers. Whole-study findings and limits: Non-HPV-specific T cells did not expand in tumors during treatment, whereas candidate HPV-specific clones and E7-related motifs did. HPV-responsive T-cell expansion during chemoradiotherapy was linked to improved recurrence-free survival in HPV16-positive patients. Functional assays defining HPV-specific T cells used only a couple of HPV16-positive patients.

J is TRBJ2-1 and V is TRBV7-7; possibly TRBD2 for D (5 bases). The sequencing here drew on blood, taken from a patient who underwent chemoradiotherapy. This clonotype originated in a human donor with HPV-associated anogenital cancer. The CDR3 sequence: CASSLASGNNEQFF. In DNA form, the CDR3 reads TGTGCTAGCAGCTTAGCGTCCGGAAACAATGAGCAGTTCTTC.